These T cell receptor beta chains were read from a single sample in a study of cytomegalovirus exposure and HLA in healthy donors. Repertoires were generated with immunoSEQ multiplex PCR, while TCRdb's copy carries only in-frame clones and drops some. Here the sample spans about 120,000 clones, roughly 8.6% being singletons. The sequencing sample was made of PBMCs. The receptors were sampled from a woman between 40 and 55 years old in good health and CMV-seropositive. CDR3s include the opening cysteine and the closing phenylalanine or tryptophan. The order of the fields is J gene, D gene, CDR3 length, clone size, V gene, CDR3 DNA, CDR3 protein. A D gene is named only where the DNA matches it firmly. Clone size is not always given. Where it is, it says once, few, many or a class for expanded clones.

J gene: TRBJ1-5; D gene: -; CDR3 length: 15; clone size: few; V gene: TRBV4-1; CDR3 DNA: TGCGCCAGCAGCCAAGGAGCAGGGGCCAATCAGCCCCAGCATTTT; CDR3 protein: CASSQGAGANQPQHF
J gene: TRBJ2-7; D gene: TRBD1; CDR3 length: 14; clone size: -; V gene: TRBV4-2; CDR3 DNA: TGTGCCAGCAGCCAAGGGCAGGGGGCTGGAGAGCAGTACTTC; CDR3 protein: CASSQGQGAGEQYF
J gene: TRBJ1-2; D gene: -; CDR3 length: 13; clone size: -; V gene: TRBV6-5; CDR3 DNA: TGTGCCAGCAGTCGGGTTGACGGCTATGGCTACACCTTC; CDR3 protein: CASSRVDGYGYTF
J gene: TRBJ1-4; D gene: -; CDR3 length: 14; clone size: -; V gene: TRBV5-1; CDR3 DNA: TGCGCCAGCAGCTTCGGACACGGTAATGAAAAACTGTTTTTT; CDR3 protein: CASSFGHGNEKLFF
J gene: TRBJ2-7; D gene: -; CDR3 length: 15; clone size: few; V gene: TRBV6-1; CDR3 DNA: TGTGCCAGCAGTGAAGTAGGCAGGGCGGATTACGAGCAGTACTTC; CDR3 protein: CASSEVGRADYEQYF
J gene: TRBJ1-1; D gene: -; CDR3 length: 12; clone size: few; V gene: TRBV9; CDR3 DNA: TGTGCCAGCAGCGAAAACGGCAGGGTTGCTTTCTTT; CDR3 protein: CASSENGRVAFF
J gene: TRBJ2-5; D gene: TRBD1; CDR3 length: 15; clone size: -; V gene: TRBV19; CDR3 DNA: TGTGCCAGTAGTCCCTGGACAGGGGACCAAGAGACCCAGTACTTC; CDR3 protein: CASSPWTGDQETQYF
J gene: TRBJ2-7; D gene: -; CDR3 length: 13; clone size: few; V gene: TRBV13; CDR3 DNA: TGTGCCAGCCGGACAACTCTCTCCTACGAGCAGTACTTC; CDR3 protein: CASRTTLSYEQYF
J gene: TRBJ2-5; D gene: -; CDR3 length: 14; clone size: few; V gene: TRBV7-8; CDR3 DNA: TGTGCCAGCAGAGGAGGCAGGTTGGGGGAGACCCAGTACTTC; CDR3 protein: CASRGGRLGETQYF
J gene: TRBJ1-2; D gene: -; CDR3 length: 15; clone size: few; V gene: TRBV10-3; CDR3 DNA: TGTGCCATCAGTGTCCGAACAGGGAAGGACTATGGCTACACCTTC; CDR3 protein: CAISVRTGKDYGYTF
J gene: TRBJ2-1; D gene: -; CDR3 length: 13; clone size: -; V gene: TRBV27; CDR3 DNA: TGTGCCAGCAGTTTGGAGCACGACAATGAGCAGTTCTTC; CDR3 protein: CASSLEHDNEQFF
J gene: TRBJ1-1; D gene: TRBD1; CDR3 length: 14; clone size: -; V gene: TRBV18; CDR3 DNA: TGTGCCAGCTCACCTGGGACAGGGGCCGCCCAAGCTTTCTTT; CDR3 protein: CASSPGTGAAQAFF
J gene: TRBJ1-5; D gene: TRBD1; CDR3 length: 15; clone size: few; V gene: TRBV4-1; CDR3 DNA: TGCGCCAGCAGCTTTTGGGCAGGGGGCAAGCAGCCCCAGCATTTT; CDR3 protein: CASSFWAGGKQPQHF
J gene: TRBJ1-4; D gene: TRBD1; CDR3 length: 13; clone size: -; V gene: TRBV29-1; CDR3 DNA: TGCAGCGTTAGGACAGGGGGCAATGAAAAACTGTTTTTT; CDR3 protein: CSVRTGGNEKLFF
J gene: TRBJ1-2; D gene: -; CDR3 length: 17; clone size: -; V gene: TRBV6-1; CDR3 DNA: TGTGCCAGCAGTGAGATGCCAGGGCTGGTTGGGAGGTATGGCTACACCTTC; CDR3 protein: CASSEMPGLVGRYGYTF
J gene: TRBJ1-1; D gene: -; CDR3 length: 16; clone size: -; V gene: TRBV9; CDR3 DNA: TGTGCCAGCAGCGCCCGGGGGGGGGCGCTGAACACTGAAGCTTTCTTT; CDR3 protein: CASSARGGALNTEAFF
J gene: TRBJ1-1; D gene: -; CDR3 length: 14; clone size: few; V gene: TRBV27; CDR3 DNA: TGTGCCAGCAGTTTATCGTTCAGGAACACTGAAGCTTTCTTT; CDR3 protein: CASSLSFRNTEAFF
J gene: TRBJ1-6; D gene: TRBD1; CDR3 length: 14; clone size: -; V gene: TRBV18; CDR3 DNA: TGTGCCAGCTCACTCTCACAGGGGCATACGGCCCTCCACTTT; CDR3 protein: CASSLSQGHTALHF
J gene: TRBJ2-5; D gene: -; CDR3 length: 13; clone size: -; V gene: TRBV5-1; CDR3 DNA: TGCGCCAGCAGCATGTGGGCGGGAGAGACCCAGTACTTC; CDR3 protein: CASSMWAGETQYF
J gene: TRBJ2-7; D gene: TRBD1; CDR3 length: 14; clone size: -; V gene: TRBV19; CDR3 DNA: TGTGCCAGTAGTACCGGGACAGGGTCTTACGAGCAGTACTTC; CDR3 protein: CASSTGTGSYEQYF
J gene: TRBJ1-1; D gene: -; CDR3 length: 12; clone size: -; V gene: TRBV5-8; CDR3 DNA: TGTGCCAGCAGCCCCCGGGGCACTGAAGCTTTCTTT; CDR3 protein: CASSPRGTEAFF
J gene: TRBJ1-1; D gene: -; CDR3 length: 14; clone size: -; V gene: TRBV19; CDR3 DNA: TGTGCCAGTAGTACCCTCAGGGAGAACACTGAAGCTTTCTTT; CDR3 protein: CASSTLRENTEAFF
J gene: TRBJ1-1; D gene: -; CDR3 length: 13; clone size: few; V gene: TRBV7-9; CDR3 DNA: TGTGCCAGCAGCTTAGAGGAGTACACTGAAGCTTTCTTT; CDR3 protein: CASSLEEYTEAFF
J gene: TRBJ2-2; D gene: TRBD1; CDR3 length: 16; clone size: few; V gene: TRBV10-3; CDR3 DNA: TGTGCCATCACCCCTTCCCGGGACAGGGGAAACGGGGAGCTGTTTTTT; CDR3 protein: CAITPSRDRGNGELFF
J gene: TRBJ2-7; D gene: TRBD2; CDR3 length: 17; clone size: -; V gene: TRBV7-3; CDR3 DNA: TGTGCCAGCAGCTTAAGGGGGGGACTAGCGGGATACTACGAGCAGTACTTC; CDR3 protein: CASSLRGGLAGYYEQYF
J gene: TRBJ1-1; D gene: TRBD1; CDR3 length: 14; clone size: -; V gene: TRBV27; CDR3 DNA: TGTGCCAGCATGGACAGGGAGGGACGGATGGGAGCTTTCTTT; CDR3 protein: CASMDREGRMGAFF
J gene: TRBJ1-2; D gene: TRBD1; CDR3 length: 14; clone size: -; V gene: TRBV6-1; CDR3 DNA: TGTGCCAGCAGCCCCTCACAGGGGGACTATGGCTACACCTTC; CDR3 protein: CASSPSQGDYGYTF
J gene: TRBJ1-2; D gene: TRBD1; CDR3 length: 15; clone size: -; V gene: TRBV7-9; CDR3 DNA: TGTGCCAGCAGCCTCCTGACAGGGCTGGGGGATGGCTACACCTTC; CDR3 protein: CASSLLTGLGDGYTF
J gene: TRBJ1-4; D gene: -; CDR3 length: 14; clone size: -; V gene: TRBV19; CDR3 DNA: TGTGCCAGTAGTATAAGTGCGAATAATGAAAAACTGTTTTTT; CDR3 protein: CASSISANNEKLFF
J gene: TRBJ1-2; D gene: -; CDR3 length: 15; clone size: few; V gene: TRBV18; CDR3 DNA: TGTGCCAGCTCACCAGAGGATCAGGGGTCTCGTGGCTACACCTTC; CDR3 protein: CASSPEDQGSRGYTF
J gene: TRBJ1-1; D gene: -; CDR3 length: 12; clone size: few; V gene: TRBV9; CDR3 DNA: TGTGCCAGCAGCGAAGCCAACACTGAAGCTTTCTTT; CDR3 protein: CASSEANTEAFF
J gene: TRBJ2-3; D gene: TRBD2; CDR3 length: 14; clone size: few; V gene: TRBV7-2; CDR3 DNA: TGTGCCAGCAGCAGGGACTATCCCACAGATACGCAGTATTTT; CDR3 protein: CASSRDYPTDTQYF
J gene: TRBJ2-3; D gene: -; CDR3 length: 11; clone size: -; V gene: TRBV28; CDR3 DNA: TGTGCCACCTCGTTTCCCGATACGCAGTATTTT; CDR3 protein: CATSFPDTQYF
J gene: TRBJ2-7; D gene: -; CDR3 length: 15; clone size: -; V gene: TRBV6-5; CDR3 DNA: TGTGCCAGCAGTTCAAACAGGGATCTGGGCTACGAGCAGTACTTC; CDR3 protein: CASSSNRDLGYEQYF
J gene: TRBJ1-1; D gene: -; CDR3 length: 13; clone size: -; V gene: TRBV6-4; CDR3 DNA: TGTGCCAGCAGTGAGGGCGGGGGGACTGAAGCTTTCTTT; CDR3 protein: CASSEGGGTEAFF
J gene: TRBJ2-1; D gene: -; CDR3 length: 12; clone size: few; V gene: TRBV25-1; CDR3 DNA: TGTGCCAGCAGTGAGGGACACAAGGAGCAGTTCTTC; CDR3 protein: CASSEGHKEQFF
J gene: TRBJ2-2; D gene: TRBD1; CDR3 length: 15; clone size: few; V gene: TRBV5-6; CDR3 DNA: TGTGCCAGCAGCTGGGATACAGGGGCGGGCGGGGAGCTGTTTTTT; CDR3 protein: CASSWDTGAGGELFF
J gene: TRBJ1-6; D gene: -; CDR3 length: 14; clone size: -; V gene: TRBV5-6; CDR3 DNA: TGTGCCAGCAGCCGGGACTCCTATAATTCACCCCTCCACTTT; CDR3 protein: CASSRDSYNSPLHF
J gene: TRBJ1-5; D gene: TRBD1; CDR3 length: 14; clone size: few; V gene: TRBV2; CDR3 DNA: TGTGCCAGCGGGGGCCGGGACAGAAATCAGCCCCAGCATTTT; CDR3 protein: CASGGRDRNQPQHF
J gene: TRBJ1-1; D gene: -; CDR3 length: 13; clone size: -; V gene: TRBV29-1; CDR3 DNA: TGCAGCGTTGGAAGGGGGAAGGACACTGAAGCTTTCTTT; CDR3 protein: CSVGRGKDTEAFF
J gene: TRBJ1-5; D gene: TRBD1; CDR3 length: 18; clone size: -; V gene: TRBV7-8; CDR3 DNA: TGTGCCAGCAGCGACCGGGACAGGGGGCTCAAACGGAGCCAGCCCCAGCATTTT; CDR3 protein: CASSDRDRGLKRSQPQHF
J gene: TRBJ2-7; D gene: -; CDR3 length: 11; clone size: few; V gene: TRBV2; CDR3 DNA: TGTGCCAGCAGTGTCAGATACGCGCAGTACTTC; CDR3 protein: CASSVRYAQYF
J gene: TRBJ2-7; D gene: TRBD1; CDR3 length: 14; clone size: -; V gene: TRBV11-2; CDR3 DNA: TGTGCCAGCAGCTATGGACAGGGACGCTACGAGCAGTACTTC; CDR3 protein: CASSYGQGRYEQYF
J gene: TRBJ2-1; D gene: TRBD2; CDR3 length: 16; clone size: -; V gene: TRBV11-2; CDR3 DNA: TGTGCCAGCAGCTCCCAGGGAGCGGGGGCATACAATGAGCAGTTCTTC; CDR3 protein: CASSSQGAGAYNEQFF
J gene: TRBJ2-5; D gene: -; CDR3 length: 13; clone size: few; V gene: TRBV5-4; CDR3 DNA: TGTGCCAGCAGCTTGCCAGGGGCAGAGACCCAGTACTTC; CDR3 protein: CASSLPGAETQYF
J gene: TRBJ1-3; D gene: TRBD1; CDR3 length: 14; clone size: few; V gene: TRBV2; CDR3 DNA: TGTGCCAGAAACCAGGGGGCGGTCGGAAACACCATATATTTT; CDR3 protein: CARNQGAVGNTIYF
J gene: TRBJ1-5; D gene: TRBD1; CDR3 length: 17; clone size: few; V gene: TRBV4-2; CDR3 DNA: TGTGCCAGCAGCCAAGAGAGGGGGCTGTATAGCAATCAGCCCCAGCATTTT; CDR3 protein: CASSQERGLYSNQPQHF
J gene: TRBJ1-2; D gene: TRBD1; CDR3 length: 13; clone size: few; V gene: TRBV11-2; CDR3 DNA: TGTGCCAGCAGCTTGACAGGGGATTATGGCTACACCTTC; CDR3 protein: CASSLTGDYGYTF
J gene: TRBJ1-2; D gene: -; CDR3 length: 14; clone size: -; V gene: TRBV19; CDR3 DNA: TGTGCCAGTAGTATAGCGGACAGAAGGAGCGGCTACACCTTC; CDR3 protein: CASSIADRRSGYTF
J gene: TRBJ1-2; D gene: -; CDR3 length: 13; clone size: few; V gene: TRBV5-4; CDR3 DNA: TGTGCCAGCAGCCCGTGGGGAGGGGCCGGCTACACCTTC; CDR3 protein: CASSPWGGAGYTF